These 28 T cell receptor beta chains originate from one sample sequenced in a study of blood T cell repertoires in COVID-19. Libraries were prepared by immunoSEQ multiplex PCR; TCRdb keeps only in-frame clonotypes and omits some of them. This sample has a few hundred thousand clones, with 88% found just once. Source material: peripheral blood. Receptors were obtained from a woman in her twenties or thirties with COVID-19, enrolled during active disease.

The V gene is TRBV19, the J gene TRBJ1-5; 7 bases map to TRBD1. Germline assignment: CDR1 LNHDA and CDR2 SQIVND (reference sequence). The CDR3 has 15 residues. Trimming cost V 1 base and J 6 bases; bases outside gene matches: 6. DNA for the CDR3: TGTGCCAGTAGTATAGCGGGGGCAGGGGGTCAGCCCCAGCATTTT. Encoded protein: CASSIAGAGGQPQHF.

The chain carries TRBV10-1 and TRBJ1-1; a weak D match, TRBD1 (5 bases). Trimming cost V 7 bases and J 5 bases, with 14 bases left between them. Germline V gene sequence: CDR1 WNHNN, CDR2 SYGVQD (reference sequence). The CDR3 is made up of 13 amino acids. Here the CDR3 reads CASNTGRGTEAFF. The CDR3 bases are TGCGCCAGCAATACTGGACGGGGGACTGAAGCTTTCTTT.

The chain is built from TRBV27 and TRBJ1-2, with TRBD1 matching 9 bases. Germline lookup yields CDR1 MNHEY and CDR2 SMNVEV (reference sequence). The junction had 6 bases not matched to a gene; V was cut back by 5 bases and J by 8 bases. This CDR3 has 13 amino acids. The CDR3 coding sequence is TGTGCCAGCAGTGATACAGGGGGCGAAGGCTACACCTTC. The encoded protein is CASSDTGGEGYTF.

The rearrangement joins TRBV10-1 to TRBJ2-3; 7 bases match TRBD1. V was pared by 6 bases and J by 2 bases, with 8 bases of the junction left unmatched. The CDR3 contains 15 residues. Germline V gene lookup returns CDR1 WNHNN and CDR2 SYGVQD (reference sequence). CDR3 DNA: TGCGCCAGCAGCGAGGACAGGATTTCCACAGATACGCAGTATTTT. Residues: CASSEDRISTDTQYF.

The rearrangement uses TRBV28 and TRBJ1-2, with 7 bases aligning to TRBD1. Per the germline V gene, CDR1 is MDHEN and CDR2 is SYDVKM. There are 16 residues in the CDR3. The ends lost 3 bases at V and 2 bases at J; junction bases unmatched: 9. CDR3 loop: CASSFSGTVKNYGYTF. CDR3 sequence (DNA): TGTGCCAGCAGTTTCTCCGGGACAGTGAAGAACTATGGCTACACCTTC.

The chain uses TRBV7-9 and TRBJ1-2; 7 bases are shared with TRBD1. Germline V lookup: CDR1 SEHNR, CDR2 FQNEAQ (reference sequence). This CDR3 contains 17 residues. Trimming cost V 2 bases and J 1 base; bases outside gene matches: 10. CDR3 DNA: TGTGCCAGCAGCTTACTGAGGGACAGCCTGGGTAACTATGGCTACACCTTC. Translating gives CASSLLRDSLGNYGYTF.

This rearrangement joins TRBV5-1 to TRBJ1-5, with D uncertain. The CDR3 is 15 residues long. Germline V lookup: CDR1 SGHRS, CDR2 YFSETQ. V was trimmed by 0 bases and J by 2 bases, leaving 9 bases between them. The CDR3 sequence: CASSLEGGGNQPQHF. Here the CDR3 DNA reads TGCGCCAGCAGCTTGGAAGGCGGTGGCAATCAGCCCCAGCATTTT.

This sequence joins TRBV4-3 and TRBJ2-1; 10 bases map to TRBD2. Germline values: CDR1 LGHNA, CDR2 YSLEER. CDR3 length: 16 amino acids. V dropped 4 bases and J dropped 5; count of bases not matched to a gene: 8. CDR3 in amino acids: CASSPQRGGSHNEQFF. The CDR3 DNA reads as TGCGCCAGCAGCCCTCAGCGGGGGGGGAGCCACAATGAGCAGTTCTTC.

The table lists this clone with a count of one. The chain uses TRBV7-2 and TRBJ1-5; D is possibly TRBD1 (6 bases). Germline CDR1 and CDR2: SGHTA and FQGNSA. Trimming cost V 5 bases and J 10 bases, with 21 bases left between them. This CDR3 has 15 amino acids. The CDR3 bases are TGTGCCAGCAGCCCTTTCGGCGGGGGGCGGGGACCCCAGCATTTT. This gives the protein CASSPFGGGRGPQHF.

The CDR3 loop is CAWRPHNSGGRSHEQYF. The CDR3 DNA sequence: TGTGCCTGGAGGCCCCATAATAGCGGGGGGCGAAGCCACGAGCAGTACTTC. The V gene is TRBV30, the J gene TRBJ2-7; 10 nucleotides align to TRBD2. The J segment lost 5 bases and the V segment lost 3 bases, leaving 16 bases of the junction unmatched. In germline, CDR1 is GTSNPN, CDR2 SVGIG (reference sequence). The CDR3 totals 17 residues. The full variable domain, with the rest looked up from reference TRBV30 and TRBJ2-7, is SQTIHQWPATLVQPVGSPLSLECTVEGTSNPNLYWYRQAAGRGLQLLFYSVGIGQISSEVPQNLSASRPQDRQFILSSKKLLLSDSGFYLCAWRPHNSGGRSHEQYFGPGTRLTVT.

V and J are TRBV6-5 and TRBJ1-2; TRBD1 matches 8 bases. Germline loops: CDR1 MNHEY, CDR2 SVGAGI. The CDR3 loop spans 15 amino acids. J was trimmed by 1 base and V by 6 bases; bases with no gene match: 7. The CDR3 protein is CASRPGTGYNYGYTF. The CDR3 region has the DNA TGTGCCAGCAGGCCAGGGACAGGTTATAACTATGGCTACACCTTC.

The CDR3 nucleotides are TGCGCCAGCAGCCAGCAGACAGGGACCCCTGAAGCTTTCTTT. Translating it yields CASSQQTGTPEAFF. This chain connects TRBV5-1 to TRBJ1-1, with TRBD1 identical over 7 bases. This CDR3 contains 14 residues. V lost 4 bases to trimming and J lost 6 bases; unmatched junction nucleotides: 9. Germline V lookup: CDR1 SGHRS, CDR2 YFSETQ. Complete variable domain (other parts from reference TRBV5-1 and TRBJ1-1): KAGVTQTPRYLIKTRGQQVTLSCSPISGHRSVSWYQQTPGQGLQFLFEYFSETQRNKGNFPGRFSGRQFSNSRSEMNVSTLELGDSALYLCASSQQTGTPEAFFGQGTRLTVV.

The CDR3 DNA reads as TGTGCCAGCAGGGACAGACAGAAACTTTTCTACGAGCAGTACTTC. Residues: CASRDRQKLFYEQYF. This rearrangement joins TRBV6-5 to TRBJ2-7; possible D gene TRBD1, 6 bases. Germline V gene sequence: CDR1 MNHEY, CDR2 SVGAGI. This CDR3 spans 15 amino acids. Trimming took off 6 bases at V and 3 bases at J, with 18 bases between the two ends.

This clone appeared once. The rearrangement uses TRBV19 and TRBJ2-3; the D gene is possibly TRBD1 (5 bases). Looked up from germline, CDR1 is LNHDA and CDR2 is SQIVND (reference sequence). V lost 6 bases to trimming and J lost 5 bases, with 30 bases between them. This CDR3 is 19 amino acids long. The CDR3 DNA follows: TGTGCCAGTAGCCTAGGGTCAAATCAGGGTTCGGCTTTCATAGATACGCAGTATTTT. It encodes CASSLGSNQGSAFIDTQYF.

The genes are TRBV28 and TRBJ2-3; maybe TRBD2 (5 bases). This CDR3 is 13 amino acids long. V lost 8 bases and J 3 bases, leaving 12 bases between the germline ends. Looked up from germline, CDR1 is MDHEN and CDR2 is SYDVKM. The CDR3 protein is CASGPAGTDTQYF. The CDR3 DNA reads as TGTGCCAGCGGCCCGGCGGGTACAGATACGCAGTATTTT.

This chain links TRBV7-9 with TRBJ1-1, with no clear D. Trimming pared 1 base from V and 0 bases from J, leaving 15 bases between. Germline CDR1 and CDR2: SEHNR and FQNEAQ (reference sequence). The CDR3 contains 17 residues. In DNA, the CDR3 is TGTGCCAGCAGCTTAGGAGTGGGAGGGTTTTTGAACACTGAAGCTTTCTTT. Encoded protein: CASSLGVGGFLNTEAFF.

The rearrangement links TRBV9 to TRBJ2-2; tentative D call: TRBD2 (6 bases). Between the trimmed V and J ends, which lost 4 bases and 5 bases, there was a span of 12 bases. The CDR3 covers 14 residues. From germline, CDR1 is SGDLS and CDR2 YYNGEE. In DNA, the CDR3 is TGTGCCAGCAGCCCCAGGAGGGGAACCGGGGAGCTGTTTTTT. It is translated as CASSPRRGTGELFF.

The gene calls are TRBV28 and TRBJ2-5; TRBD2 aligns across 8 bases. Germline loops: CDR1 MDHEN, CDR2 SYDVKM. There are 14 residues in the CDR3. V gave up 3 bases and J gave up 7 bases; unmatched junction bases: 7. In DNA, the CDR3 is TGTGCCAGCAGTTTTCTGGCGGGGGGCGGGACCCAGTACTTC. As protein: CASSFLAGGGTQYF.

This clone was counted a few times. The V gene is TRBV10-1, the J gene TRBJ2-7; TRBD2 agrees at 8 bases. CDR3 length: 13 residues. In germline, CDR1 is WNHNN, CDR2 SYGVQD (reference sequence). J lost 2 bases, V lost 6 bases, and 3 bases had no gene match. The CDR3 sequence: CASRQTSAYEQYV. CDR3 coding DNA: TGCGCCAGCAGGCAGACTAGCGCCTACGAGCAGTACGTC.

The V and J genes are TRBV5-6 and TRBJ2-7; 8 bases line up with TRBD2. Trimming cost V 4 bases and J 4 bases; bases outside gene matches: 13. The CDR3 runs to 16 residues. Germline CDR1 reads SGHDT; CDR2 reads YYEEEE. The CDR3 loop reads CASSQLDRSGGYEQYF. Written as DNA, the CDR3 is TGTGCCAGCAGCCAACTTGATAGGAGCGGGGGATACGAGCAGTACTTC. The variable domain in full, completed from reference TRBV5-6 and TRBJ2-7, reads DAGVTQSPTHLIKTRGQQVTLRCSPKSGHDTVSWYQQALGQGPQFIFQYYEEEERQRGNFPDRFSGHQFPNYSSELNVNALLLGDSALYLCASSQLDRSGGYEQYFGPGTRLTVT.

This chain joins TRBV3-1 (or the pseudogene TRBV3-2) and TRBJ1-4, with D unresolved. Germline loops: CDR1 LGHDT, CDR2 YNNKEL (reference sequence). V shed 4 bases and J shed 0 bases, with 12 bases lying between them. This CDR3 has 16 residues. The CDR3 region has the DNA TGTGCCAGCAGCCTCCTTTACAGTTCAACTAATGAAAAACTGTTTTTT. Protein sequence: CASSLLYSSTNEKLFF.

The chain couples TRBV6-5 to TRBJ2-1; 8 bases line up with TRBD2. The junction had 6 bases not matched to a gene; V was cut back by 6 bases and J by 2 bases. This CDR3 is built from 15 residues. The germline V gene encodes CDR1 MNHEY and CDR2 SVGAGI. The CDR3 sequence: CASRVTSGPYNEQFF. The DNA of the CDR3 is TGTGCCAGCAGAGTCACTAGCGGACCCTACAATGAGCAGTTCTTC.

This chain links TRBV6-5 with TRBJ1-2; D gene unclear. Germline V CDR1 and CDR2: MNHEY, SVGAGI. V lost 0 bases and J lost 4, with 12 bases in between. The CDR3 extends over 15 amino acids. The CDR3 sequence: CASSYSKGSGYGYTF. CDR3 sequence (DNA): TGTGCCAGCAGTTACTCGAAAGGCTCGGGCTATGGCTACACCTTC.

This sequence joins TRBV5-6 and TRBJ2-6, with TRBD1 matching 10 bases. With 5 bases clipped from V and 0 bases from J, the junction kept 5 bases outside the gene matches. Germline V gives CDR1 SGHDT, CDR2 YYEEEE. The CDR3 is 17 amino acids. CDR3 sequence reads: CASSPGQGHSGANVLTF. CDR3 coding DNA: TGTGCCAGCAGTCCGGGACAGGGGCACTCTGGGGCCAACGTCCTGACTTTC. The full variable domain, with the rest looked up from reference TRBV5-6 and TRBJ2-6, is DAGVTQSPTHLIKTRGQQVTLRCSPKSGHDTVSWYQQALGQGPQFIFQYYEEEERQRGNFPDRFSGHQFPNYSSELNVNALLLGDSALYLCASSPGQGHSGANVLTFGAGSRLTVL.

The chain joins TRBV11-2 to TRBJ1-2; D not resolved. This CDR3 comprises 15 residues. Germline assignment: CDR1 SGHAT and CDR2 FQNNGV. The V and J ends lost 1 base and 4 bases respectively, with 13 bases between them. The CDR3 bases are TGTGCCAGCAGCTTAGGACTGGCTATCCCCTATGGCTACACCTTC. Encoded protein: CASSLGLAIPYGYTF.

V usage is TRBV19 and J usage is TRBJ1-2; 11 bases match TRBD1. Germline V CDR1 and CDR2: LNHDA, SQIVND (reference sequence). V trimming: 6 bases; J trimming: 0 bases; junction bases outside the gene matches: 9. The CDR3 covers 17 residues. The CDR3 sequence: CASSTGTGGFSNYGYTF. The CDR3 DNA follows: TGTGCCAGTAGCACGGGGACAGGGGGTTTCTCTAACTATGGCTACACCTTC. The full variable domain, with the rest looked up from reference TRBV19 and TRBJ1-2, is DGGITQSPKYLFRKEGQNVTLSCEQNLNHDAMYWYRQDPGQGLRLIYYSQIVNDFQKGDIAEGYSVSREKKESFPLTVTSAQKNPTAFYLCASSTGTGGFSNYGYTFGSGTRLTVV.

This rearrangement joins TRBV7-9 to TRBJ1-5; 7 nucleotides agree with TRBD1. CDR3 length: 14 residues. Germline-derived CDR1 and CDR2 are SEHNR and FQNEAQ (reference sequence). V lost 4 bases, J lost 2 bases, and 2 bases stayed unmatched. CDR3 in DNA: TGTGCCAGCAGCTCTGGACAGGGCAATCAGCCCCAGCATTTT. Protein: CASSSGQGNQPQHF. The variable domain in full, completed from reference TRBV7-9 and TRBJ1-5, reads DTGVSQNPRHKITKRGQNVTFRCDPISEHNRLYWYRQTLGQGPEFLTYFQNEAQLEKSRLLSDRFSAERPKGSFSTLEIQRTEQGDSAMYLCASSSGQGNQPQHFGDGTRLSIL.

This clone has only a few counts. V and J are TRBV7-8 and TRBJ2-1; TRBD2 agrees at 9 bases. The length of the CDR3 is 16 residues. V dropped 6 bases and J dropped 3; count of bases not matched to a gene: 9. Germline V gives CDR1 SGHVS, CDR2 FQNEAQ. The CDR3 reads CASRNLAGTVYNEQFF. The CDR3 coding sequence is TGTGCCAGCAGAAACCTAGCGGGAACGGTCTACAATGAGCAGTTCTTC. Complete variable domain (other parts from reference TRBV7-8 and TRBJ2-1): GAGVSQSPRYKVAKRGQDVALRCDPISGHVSLFWYQQALGQGPEFLTYFQNEAQLDKSGLPSDRFFAERPEGSVSTLKIQRTQQEDSAVYLCASRNLAGTVYNEQFFGPGTRLTVL.